This T cell receptor (beta chain) came from a study of blood T cells in healthy people across ages. Study results and limitations: It was the long-lived donors that had more naive CD4+ cells and higher diversity than aged donors. Across the age range, TCR beta diversity per million T cells fell in a roughly linear way. Expanded clonotype changes were possibly confounded by unknown donor CMV status.

Alongside a J-beta primer mix, a sample-barcoded 5' primer served in a second PCR lasting about 7 to 11 cycles. TCRdb used MiXCR to reprocess the 5' RACE reads, holding one entry per CDR3 protein. The table lists about 1.5 million distinct CDR3 sequences, about 45% of them singletons. V lost 1 base, J lost 0 bases, and 6 bases lay in between. The length of the CDR3 is 14 residues. Germline CDR1 and CDR2: SGHNT and YYREEE (reference sequence). Only a few counts were recorded for this clonotype. Its antigen remains unknown. The chain combines TRBV5-4 with TRBJ2-3; D is unresolved. This receptor was taken from a woman aged 18-29 years in good health. Sequencing was carried out using blood. The CDR3 loop is CASSLPQSTDTQYF. The CDR3 DNA follows: TGTGCCAGCAGCTTGCCACAGAGCACAGATACGCAGTATTTT.